Each of the 21 T cell receptor beta chains below was sequenced from the same sample in a study of blood T cell repertoires in COVID-19. Assay used: immunoSEQ multiplex PCR; TCRdb lists only in-frame clones, some missing. The sample comprises around 150,000 clones, around 92% of which are singletons, and about 4.6% rests with the top ten. Sequenced: peripheral blood. The source of these receptors is a man younger than 40 with COVID-19, enrolled during active disease.

This clone was seen ten or more times. The chain combines TRBV19 with TRBJ2-7, with D perhaps matching TRBD1 (5 bases). Trimming stripped 5 bases from V and 5 bases from J, with 16 bases between. The CDR3 totals 14 residues. Germline V CDR1 and CDR2: LNHDA, SQIVND (reference sequence). This chain's CDR3 is CASSDTGPWDEQYF. CDR3 DNA: TGTGCCAGTAGTGATACAGGCCCCTGGGACGAGCAGTACTTC. Full variable domain (outside the CDR3, taken from reference TRBV19 and TRBJ2-7): DGGITQSPKYLFRKEGQNVTLSCEQNLNHDAMYWYRQDPGQGLRLIYYSQIVNDFQKGDIAEGYSVSREKKESFPLTVTSAQKNPTAFYLCASSDTGPWDEQYFGPGTRLTVT.

This clone has only one observation. In the same sample, other DNA sequences code for this CDR3. V is TRBV28 and J is TRBJ1-5; weak D call: TRBD1 (6 bases). The length of the CDR3 is 12 residues. The V and J ends lost 8 bases and 3 bases respectively, with 8 bases between them. Per germline, CDR1 MDHEN and CDR2 SYDVKM. The CDR3, as DNA: TGTGCCAGCGGGACACTCAATCAGCCCCAGCATTTT. Its translation is CASGTLNQPQHF. Variable domain in full (rest from reference TRBV28 and TRBJ1-5): DVKVTQSSRYLVKRTGEKVFLECVQDMDHENMFWYRQDPGLGLRLIYFSYDVKMKEKGDIPEGYSVSREKKERFSLILESASTNQTSMYLCASGTLNQPQHFGDGTRLSIL.

This clone was seen a handful of times. This chain joins TRBV4-3 and TRBJ2-1, with 8 bases fitting TRBD1. Trimming removed 0 bases from V and 3 bases from J; junction bases left unmatched: 10. Germline assignment: CDR1 LGHNA and CDR2 YSLEER. This CDR3 region has 18 residues. The CDR3 coding sequence is TGCGCCAGCAGCCAAGATCCGGTGGGACAGGTGGGCTACAATGAGCAGTTCTTC. Translated, it gives CASSQDPVGQVGYNEQFF.

The chain employs TRBV18 and TRBJ1-2; 7 bases fit TRBD1. Per germline, CDR1 KGHSH and CDR2 LQKENI. Trimming took 4 bases from V and 8 from J; bases not matched to a gene: 7. CDR3 length equals 13 residues. The CDR3 reads CASSLQGGSGYTF. DNA for the CDR3: TGTGCCAGCTCACTTCAGGGGGGCTCCGGCTACACCTTC.

V gene TRBV6-6 combines with J gene TRBJ1-1, with 8 nucleotides matching TRBD1. The CDR3 is made up of 13 amino acids. V shed 6 bases, J shed 1 base, and the junction held 1 base outside the gene matches. The germline V gene encodes CDR1 MNHNY and CDR2 SVGAGI (reference sequence). The CDR3 spells CASSGQGNTEAFF. The CDR3 nucleotides read TGTGCCAGCAGCGGACAGGGGAACACTGAAGCTTTCTTT.

This sequence joins TRBV7-9 and TRBJ1-5, with D possibly matching TRBD1 (6 bases). CDR3 length: 14 amino acids. V was clipped by 3 bases and J by 7 bases, with 13 bases between them. Germline V gene sequence: CDR1 SEHNR, CDR2 FQNEAQ (reference sequence). This CDR3 reads CASSFGGAWQPQHF. In DNA, the CDR3 is TGTGCCAGCAGCTTTGGGGGGGCTTGGCAGCCCCAGCATTTT.

J is TRBJ2-2 and V is TRBV7-6; D remains unclear. The germline V and J ends were trimmed by 1 base and 5 bases, with 8 bases remaining between them. In germline, CDR1 is SGHVS, CDR2 FNYEAQ. This CDR3 contains 14 residues. CDR3 nucleotides: TGTGCCAGCAGCTTAGATCCCGGGACCGGGGAGCTGTTTTTT. Translating it yields CASSLDPGTGELFF. The variable domain in full, with the rest retrieved from reference TRBV7-6 and TRBJ2-2, is GAGVSQSPRYKVTKRGQDVALRCDPISGHVSLYWYRQALGQGPEFLTYFNYEAQQDKSGLPNDRFSAERPEGSISTLTIQRTEQRDSAMYRCASSLDPGTGELFFGEGSRLTVL.

The V gene is TRBV20-1, the J gene TRBJ2-1; 12 bases are a match to TRBD1. CDR3 length: 16 amino acids. Looked up from germline, CDR1 is DFQATT and CDR2 is SNEGSKA (reference sequence). J lost 6 bases, V lost 3 bases, and 9 bases had no gene match. As DNA, the CDR3 is TGCAGTGCTAGTTCGTATGGGACAGGGGGCATCAATGAGCAGTTCTTC. Protein product: CSASSYGTGGINEQFF.

V and J are TRBV3-1 (or the pseudogene TRBV3-2) and TRBJ2-3; the match to TRBD2 covers 10 bases. J was trimmed by 1 base and V by 5 bases; bases with no gene match: 3. Germline values: CDR1 LGHDT, CDR2 YNNKEL (reference sequence). The CDR3 sequence is 15 residues long. The CDR3 reads CASSFGTSGTDTQYF. The CDR3 nucleotides are TGTGCCAGCAGCTTCGGGACTAGCGGCACAGATACGCAGTATTTT.

Points on this clone: Other DNA sequences from this sample encode an identical CDR3 as well. J is TRBJ1-2 and V is TRBV7-3; D is possibly TRBD1 (6 bases). The CDR3 has 13 residues. The V end was cut by 5 bases, the J end by 2 bases, with 9 bases between. Germline CDR1 SGHTA, CDR2 FQGTGA. In DNA, the CDR3 is TGTGCCAGCAGCCCTGGACAGAACTATGGCTACACCTTC. Residues: CASSPGQNYGYTF.

V and J are TRBV5-1 and TRBJ2-5; TRBD2 agrees at 8 bases. The CDR3 covers 17 residues. The ends lost 4 bases at V and 5 bases at J; junction bases unmatched: 16. Germline V gives CDR1 SGHRS, CDR2 YFSETQ. CDR3 nucleotide sequence: TGCGCCAGCAGCCGGGAGAGGAGAGGAGCGGGGGCGGAGACCCAGTACTTC. Translated, it gives CASSRERRGAGAETQYF.

The chain joins TRBV19 to TRBJ1-6; 9 bases line up with TRBD1. Germline lookup yields CDR1 LNHDA and CDR2 SQIVND (reference sequence). The J segment lost 10 bases and the V segment lost 7 bases, leaving 5 bases of the junction unmatched. This CDR3 is built from 13 residues. This CDR3 is CASIRDRDSPLHF. CDR3 sequence (DNA): TGTGCCAGTATCCGGGACAGGGACTCACCCCTCCACTTT.

J is TRBJ2-1 and V is TRBV7-3; 10 bases line up with TRBD2. V trimming: 1 base; J trimming: 2 bases; junction bases outside the gene matches: 5. CDR1 and CDR2 (germline): SGHTA, FQGTGA. CDR3 size: 17 residues. CDR3 bases: TGTGCCAGCAGCTTAATGGGGACTAGCGTTCCCTACAATGAGCAGTTCTTC. It is translated as CASSLMGTSVPYNEQFF.

V is TRBV6-2 or TRBV6-3 and J is TRBJ2-7; 7 bases map to TRBD1. The CDR3 loop spans 13 amino acids. Germline trimming cut 5 bases from V and 3 bases from J; bases unmatched to any gene: 4. Looked up from germline, CDR1 is MNHEY and CDR2 is SVGEGT. Here the CDR3 DNA reads TGTGCCAGCAGTAACAACAGGGGCTACGAGCAGTACTTC. Encoded protein: CASSNNRGYEQYF.

The rearrangement joins TRBV18 to TRBJ2-7; D may be TRBD1 (6 bases). Trimming left V 4 bases short and J 0 bases short, with 7 bases between. Germline-derived CDR1 and CDR2 are KGHSH and LQKENI. The CDR3 consists of 13 residues. The CDR3 protein is CASSLDSSYEQYF. CDR3 coding DNA: TGTGCCAGCTCACTGGACAGCTCCTACGAGCAGTACTTC.

The V and J genes are TRBV7-9 and TRBJ1-5; D ambiguous. The germline V gene has CDR1 SEHNR and CDR2 FQNEAQ (reference sequence). There are 17 residues in the CDR3. The V gene lost 4 bases and the J gene lost 0 bases, with 16 bases spanning the gap. CDR3 coding DNA: TGTGCCAGCAGCTCGGTGATGGGCCCCTATAGCAATCAGCCCCAGCATTTT. Its protein is CASSSVMGPYSNQPQHF.

The V gene is TRBV28, the J gene TRBJ1-2; TRBD1 agrees at 10 bases. The trim removed 3 bases at V and 6 bases at J, leaving 4 bases unmatched. CDR1 and CDR2 (germline): MDHEN, SYDVKM. CDR3 length: 14 amino acids. The CDR3 sequence is CASSFTGQGDGYTF. DNA of the CDR3: TGTGCCAGCAGTTTTACCGGACAGGGGGATGGCTACACCTTC.

The V gene is TRBV7-8, the J gene TRBJ2-5, with TRBD2 matching over 12 bases. J was trimmed by 5 bases and V by 2 bases; bases with no gene match: 6. The CDR3 is 16 amino acids. The germline V gene has CDR1 SGHVS and CDR2 FQNEAQ. CDR3 residues: CASSLRLAGVLETQYF. The CDR3 bases are TGTGCCAGCAGCTTACGACTAGCGGGAGTTTTGGAGACCCAGTACTTC.

The chain uses TRBV9 and TRBJ2-2; 11 bases match TRBD1. The trim removed 3 bases at V and 9 bases at J, leaving 7 bases unmatched. The germline gives CDR1 SGDLS, CDR2 YYNGEE. The length of the CDR3 is 15 residues. Written as DNA, the CDR3 is TGTGCCAGCAGCGCCGGACAGGGGGCGAGGAGGGAGCTGTTTTTT. Its protein is CASSAGQGARRELFF.

The chain links TRBV10-3 to TRBJ1-5, with 7 nucleotides matching TRBD1. Per the germline V gene, CDR1 is ENHRY and CDR2 is SYGVKD. The CDR3 runs to 14 residues. V shed 5 bases and J 1 base; nucleotides not matched to a gene: 2. The chain's CDR3 is CAISRDSSNQPQHF. The CDR3 DNA is TGTGCCATCAGTCGGGACAGCAGCAATCAGCCCCAGCATTTT.

The chain has TRBV24-1 and TRBJ2-3; tentative D call: TRBD1 (5 bases). The ends were cut back, 4 bases at V and 0 bases at J, with 7 bases in the middle. CDR1 is KGHDR and CDR2 is SFDVKD in the germline V gene. The CDR3 is made up of 14 amino acids. The CDR3 reads CATSEGRSTDTQYF. CDR3 in DNA: TGTGCCACCAGTGAGGGGCGTAGCACAGATACGCAGTATTTT.